This T cell receptor beta chain emerged from a study of blood T cell repertoires in COVID-19. Study-level information: Samples taken during acute and convalescent COVID-19 were collected in the United States, Italy and Spain. T cells, B-cell-depleted T cells, or PBMCs supplied cDNA or gDNA.

Recruits, aged roughly 18 to 95 years, lived in 24 US areas. In the original workflow: Estimated nucleated cell counts came from reference gene primer amplification. Only in-frame clones appear in the TCRdb table, and some are missing; sequencing was by immunoSEQ multiplex PCR. V and J calls plus clone size are reproduced from that table; the DNA served to infer D and trimming. The sample includes some 130,000 clones, 78% seen only once; the top ten take over 5%. Germline values: CDR1 SGHNT, CDR2 YYREEE (reference sequence). Unmatched junction bases numbered 12, after V lost 4 bases and J lost 5 bases. This CDR3 region has 17 residues.

The source is a woman in her forties or fifties who had recovered from COVID-19. The V and J genes are TRBV5-4 and TRBJ2-5; 12 bases match TRBD2. Sequencing used PBMCs or T cells enriched from blood (not recorded which). The DNA for the CDR3 is TGTGCCAGCAGCCTCCGGTCTAGCGGGGGGGGGTTGGAGACCCAGTACTTC. This encodes CASSLRSSGGGLETQYF.